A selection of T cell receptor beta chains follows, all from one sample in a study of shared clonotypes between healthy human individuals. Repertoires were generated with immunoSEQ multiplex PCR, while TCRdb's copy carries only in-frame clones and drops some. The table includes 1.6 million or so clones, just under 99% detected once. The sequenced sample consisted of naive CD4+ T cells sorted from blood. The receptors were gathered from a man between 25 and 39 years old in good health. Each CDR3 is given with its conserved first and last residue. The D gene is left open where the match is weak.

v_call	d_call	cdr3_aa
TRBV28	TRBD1	CASSLLPLTGETQYF
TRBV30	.	CAWRGAFYEQYF
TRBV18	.	CASSPYGEAYEQYF
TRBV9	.	CASSSTDGFNQPQHF
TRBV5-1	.	CASSLLQGEAFF
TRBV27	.	CASSSFGLRTDTQYF
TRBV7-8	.	CASRTDSNQPQHF
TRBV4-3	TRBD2	CASSLLAGDAYNEQFF
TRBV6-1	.	CASSPLAGAQETQYF
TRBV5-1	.	CASAPGGNTEAFF
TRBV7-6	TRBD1	CASSLEVWTGTSGANVLTF
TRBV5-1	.	CASSLVTAGNTEAFF
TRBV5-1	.	CASSFGTHNNEQFF
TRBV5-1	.	CASSATRDGYTF
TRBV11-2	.	CASNPTGVGGYTF
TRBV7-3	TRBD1	CASSRTGGAPTEAFF
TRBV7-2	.	CASSHLRGRANEQFF
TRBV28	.	CASTSTAYNEQFF
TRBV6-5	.	CASSSGRFFGTQYF
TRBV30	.	CAWTRRDTEAFF
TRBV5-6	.	CASSRDSNTEAFF
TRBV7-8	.	CASNGHLSGNYGYTF
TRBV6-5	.	CASRSTGMNQPQHF
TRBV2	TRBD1	CASSGTGGHQPQHF
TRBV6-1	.	CASTLTLRDYEQYF
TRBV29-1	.	CSVETLSGTGSSSGVYEQYF
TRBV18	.	CASSPRDSYNEQFF
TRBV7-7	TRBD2	CASSLGGLLNEQFF
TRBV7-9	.	CASSSPGFSEAFF
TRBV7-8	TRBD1	CASSLRDRKFTYEQYF
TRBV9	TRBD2	CASSNSGSTGADTQYF
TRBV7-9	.	CASSLVTWGSGYTF